One and the same sample provided the 4 T cell receptor beta chains below, sequenced in a study of monozygotic twins with inflammatory bowel disease. TCRdb processed the 5' RACE reads again and assigns one entry to each CDR3 protein, with no DNA. The sample includes 200,000 to 250,000 distinct CDR3 sequences. Material for sequencing was blood. Receptor source: a human donor with ulcerative colitis or Crohn's disease, or a healthy co-twin of an affected twin (not recorded which).

The chain combines TRBV7-3 with TRBJ2-1; TCRdb's D call, TRBD2, is unchecked because there is no DNA. The CDR3 loop spans 13 amino acids. Germline V gives CDR1 SGHTA, CDR2 FQGTGA. CDR3 amino acids: CASSLDLNNEQFF.

The chain joins TRBV7-6 to TRBJ1-2; the TCRdb call, TRBD1, lacks DNA for checking. Germline V lookup: CDR1 SGHVS, CDR2 FNYEAQ. This CDR3 has 15 residues. The CDR3 sequence: CASSSRQGKNYGYTF.

The V gene is TRBV21-1, the J gene TRBJ1-5; the D gene TCRdb calls, TRBD1, cannot be checked with no DNA. TRBV21-1 is flagged as a pseudogene. This CDR3 spans 15 amino acids. The CDR3 reads CASTQTGTSNQPQHF.

V gene TRBV5-4 combines with J gene TRBJ2-2. Germline V gives CDR1 SGHNT, CDR2 YYREEE (reference sequence). CDR3 size: 14 residues. This CDR3 reads CASSLSRNTGELFF.